This TCR beta chain originates from a study of control samples from healthy donors and cancer patients. The CDR3 spans 14 residues. CDR1 is SGHDN and CDR2 is FVKESK in the germline V gene. V was cut by 4 bases and J by 0 bases, with 9 bases left in between. Libraries were prepared by immunoSEQ multiplex PCR; TCRdb keeps only in-frame clonotypes and omits some of them. The sample lists some 150,000 clones, about 94% seen once, with 14% in the top ten. The receptor comes from a man aged 55 to 70 with colorectal cancer. The sequencing sample was made of PBMCs. V and J are TRBV14 and TRBJ1-1; the D gene is possibly TRBD1 (6 bases). The CDR3 sequence is CASSLGQLNTEAFF. CDR3 DNA: TGTGCCAGCAGCCTTGGACAGTTGAACACTGAAGCTTTCTTT. Complete variable domain (other parts from reference TRBV14 and TRBJ1-1): EAGVTQFPSHSVIEKGQTVTLRCDPISGHDNLYWYRRVMGKEIKFLLHFVKESKQDESGMPNNRFLAERTGGTYSTLKVQPAELEDSGVYFCASSLGQLNTEAFFGQGTRLTVV.